The entry below describes one T cell receptor beta chain. Its antigen is not known. The time point was: cycle 4 day 1 (C4D1), after six to seven weeks of nivolumab. With no exception, relapse followed autologous stem cell transplantation in all patients, and brentuximab vedotin exposure varied. When best responses were assessed, they were complete response, partial response or progressive disease. Some clones are missing from TCRdb's copy, which holds only in-frame ones; the method was immunoSEQ multiplex PCR. The sample includes 28,000 or so clones, around 70% seen only once; the top ten take approximately 3.5%. This entry is derived from a study of PD-1 blockade in classical Hodgkin lymphoma. Study in general: Patients had nivolumab dosed at 3 mg/kg, delivered intravenously every 2 weeks. Study results and caveats: Complete responders' diversity at baseline resembled that of newly diagnosed patients. The study found that TCR diversity rose significantly by C4D1 in CD4+ but not CD8+ cells.

The CDR3 is made up of 14 amino acids. The V gene lost 0 bases and the J gene lost 5 bases, with 10 bases spanning the gap. The germline CDR1 and CDR2 sequences are LNHDA and SQIVND (reference sequence). The TCR was taken from a human donor with classical Hodgkin lymphoma. The chain combines TRBV19 with TRBJ2-5; D may be TRBD2 (6 bases). The source material was peripheral blood mononuclear cells (PBMCs), sampled before the fourth cycle of nivolumab. In DNA, the CDR3 is TGTGCCAGTAGTATAGAGGGACTCAGTGAGACCCAGTACTTC. Protein product: CASSIEGLSETQYF.